These 4 T cell receptor beta chains were sequenced from one sample in a study of cytomegalovirus exposure and HLA in healthy donors. The PCR contained 60 Vbeta and 13 Jbeta primers. Sequenced by immunoSEQ multiplex PCR; TCRdb stores in-frame clones only, minus some. The table records roughly 120,000 clones, roughly 80% of them present only once. The sample taken for sequencing was PBMCs. These receptors came from a woman aged 18-29 years in good health and CMV-seronegative.

The CDR3 DNA reads as TGTGCCAGCACCTCCCCGGGTCGTGAGCAGTTCTTC. Encoded protein: CASTSPGREQFF. The genes are TRBV7-6 and TRBJ2-1, with D unresolved. Germline V gives CDR1 SGHVS, CDR2 FNYEAQ. V was trimmed by 7 bases and J by 9 bases, leaving 13 bases between them. The CDR3 has 12 residues.

This CDR3 is CASSADLGGPEAFF. In DNA form, the CDR3 reads TGCGCCAGCAGCGCCGACTTGGGGGGGCCTGAAGCTTTCTTT. The chain combines TRBV5-1 with TRBJ1-1; maybe TRBD1 (6 bases). V was clipped by 4 bases and J by 6 bases, with 16 bases between them. Germline V lookup: CDR1 SGHRS, CDR2 YFSETQ. This CDR3 is built from 14 residues.

Concerning this clone: Germline and junction disagree at one end, which may indicate a read error. The chain combines TRBV11-2 with TRBJ1-4; possibly TRBD1 for D (5 bases). The length of the CDR3 is 16 residues. The germline V gene has CDR1 SGHAT and CDR2 FQNNGV. CDR3 DNA sequence: TGTACCAGCAGCTTTCAGGGTTCGACAACTAATGAAAAACTGTTTTTT. Amino acid sequence: CTSSFQGSTTNEKLFF.

The CDR3 DNA is TGCGCCAGCGGAAATCCCAGGGACACTGAAGCTTTCTTT. Its translation is CASGNPRDTEAFF. This chain uses TRBV5-1 with TRBJ1-1; D may be TRBD1 (5 bases). The germline V gene has CDR1 SGHRS and CDR2 YFSETQ. The CDR3 loop spans 13 amino acids. V lost 7 bases to trimming and J lost 3 bases, with 13 bases between them.